This T cell receptor beta chain was sequenced during a study of neoadjuvant anti-PD-1 for oral cavity cancer. The trim removed 11 bases at V and 5 bases at J, leaving 7 bases unmatched. The CDR3 length is 12 residues. Germline V gene lookup returns CDR1 SNHLY and CDR2 FYNNEI. This clone appeared a few times. Measured with immunoSEQ multiplex PCR; TCRdb has only the in-frame clones, and not every one. The table lists under 20,000 clones, over 65% of them singletons, with about 3% in the top ten. The origin of this receptor is a person aged 35 to 85 with oral cavity squamous cell carcinoma. Sequenced material: PBMCs, taken before nivolumab (anti-PD-1) treatment. This chain uses TRBV2 with TRBJ2-5; 8 positions match TRBD2. Here the CDR3 DNA reads TGTGCCGGCGGGACTAGGAGGGAGACCCAGTACTTC. Its protein product is CAGGTRRETQYF.